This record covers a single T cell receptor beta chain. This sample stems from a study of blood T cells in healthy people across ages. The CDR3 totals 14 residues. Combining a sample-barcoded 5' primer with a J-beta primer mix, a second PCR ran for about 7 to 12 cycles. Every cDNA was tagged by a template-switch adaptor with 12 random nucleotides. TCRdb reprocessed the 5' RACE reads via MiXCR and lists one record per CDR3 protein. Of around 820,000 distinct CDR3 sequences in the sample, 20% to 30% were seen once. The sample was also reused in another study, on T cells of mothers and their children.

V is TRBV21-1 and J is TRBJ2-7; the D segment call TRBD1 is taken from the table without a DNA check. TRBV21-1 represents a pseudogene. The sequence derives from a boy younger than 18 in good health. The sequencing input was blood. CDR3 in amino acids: CACSKEGGTYEQYF. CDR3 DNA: TGTGCCTGCAGCAAAGAAGGGGGGACCTACGAGCAGTACTTC.